This is a list of T cell receptor beta chains from one sample in a study of Ad26.COV2.S vaccination and SARS-CoV-2 variants. Generated by immunoSEQ multiplex PCR, the TCRdb table keeps only in-frame clones and is missing some. The table lists over 400,000 clones, roughly 91% of them singletons. The source material was peripheral blood, sampled in a trial of Ad26.COV2.S vaccine versus placebo. These receptors all stem from a person between 18 and 60 years old who received the Ad26.COV2.S COVID-19 vaccine or a placebo. The CDR3 runs from the conserved cysteine through the conserved F or W. The D gene is left open where the match is weak. Some rows have no size entry. The others give once, few or many, or a class for an expanded clone.

J,length,V,size,D,CDR3,DNA
TRBJ2-1,14,TRBV28,once,-,CASTAPSRRDEQFF,TGTGCCAGCACCGCTCCGTCCCGGAGGGATGAGCAGTTCTTC
TRBJ2-1,15,TRBV5-3,-,-,CARSRREAPRDEQFF,TGTGCCAGAAGCAGAAGGGAGGCCCCTCGGGATGAGCAGTTCTTC
TRBJ2-7,12,TRBV20-1,-,-,CSASIGASEQYF,TGCAGTGCTAGTATCGGGGCTAGCGAGCAGTACTTC
TRBJ2-1,14,TRBV6-6,-,-,CASSYSTQVNEQFF,TGTGCCAGCAGTTACTCGACGCAGGTCAATGAGCAGTTCTTC
TRBJ2-7,17,TRBV27,-,TRBD2,CASSKKPGLAGVYEQYF,TGTGCCAGCAGTAAAAAGCCGGGACTAGCGGGAGTCTACGAGCAGTACTTC
TRBJ2-1,17,TRBV6-1,-,TRBD1,CASSGKAGTGPYNEQFF,TGTGCCAGCAGTGGGAAGGCCGGGACAGGCCCGTACAATGAGCAGTTCTTC
TRBJ1-5,14,TRBV13,-,-,CASSLGPQNQPQHF,TGTGCCAGCAGCTTAGGCCCCCAGAATCAGCCCCAGCATTTT
TRBJ1-3,13,TRBV6-5,-,-,CATRKDSGNTIYF,TGTGCCACCCGGAAAGACTCTGGAAACACCATATATTTT
TRBJ2-1,13,TRBV2,-,-,CASRFGRIAKQFF,TGTGCCAGCAGGTTTGGGAGGATAGCAAAGCAGTTCTTC
TRBJ2-7,15,TRBV7-2,-,-,CASSLATEISYEQYF,TGTGCCAGCAGCTTAGCGACAGAGATTTCCTACGAGCAGTACTTC
TRBJ2-1,14,TRBV5-1,once,TRBD2,CASSLSSGNNEQFF,TGCGCCAGCAGCTTGTCTAGCGGAAACAATGAGCAGTTCTTC
TRBJ2-3,16,TRBV24-1,-,-,CATSASGSPHTDTQYF,TGTGCCACCAGTGCCTCAGGCAGCCCACACACAGATACGCAGTATTTT
TRBJ2-1,15,TRBV5-1,-,TRBD2,CASSLVSSGSNEQFF,TGCGCCAGCAGCTTGGTATCTAGCGGGAGTAATGAGCAGTTCTTC
TRBJ2-1,16,TRBV9,-,-,CASSSPVGGIYNEQFF,TGTGCCAGCAGCTCCCCGGTAGGCGGGATCTACAATGAGCAGTTCTTC
TRBJ2-1,16,TRBV7-9,-,TRBD2,CASSSGTSGRVYEQFF,TGTGCCAGCAGCTCAGGGACTAGCGGGAGGGTATATGAGCAGTTCTTC
TRBJ2-1,13,TRBV29-1,-,TRBD2,CSVDGREGGEQFF,TGCAGCGTTGATGGGCGGGAGGGCGGTGAGCAGTTCTTC
TRBJ2-7,16,TRBV6-2/TRBV6-3,-,-,CASSYGLTGFTHEQYF,TGTGCCAGCAGTTACGGGTTAACTGGATTTACCCACGAGCAGTACTTC
TRBJ2-3,15,TRBV11-2,-,TRBD2,CASSLSGRGTDTQYF,TGTGCCAGCAGCCTTAGCGGGAGGGGGACAGATACGCAGTATTTT
TRBJ2-5,13,TRBV5-6,-,-,CASSLGQWETQYF,TGTGCCAGCAGCTTGGGGCAGTGGGAGACCCAGTACTTC
TRBJ2-3,15,TRBV9,-,-,CASSRGGGGTDTQYF,TGTGCCAGCAGCCGCGGAGGGGGGGGCACAGATACGCAGTATTTT
TRBJ2-7,14,TRBV19,-,TRBD1,CASSTPGTGGPGYF,TGTGCCAGTAGTACCCCCGGGACAGGGGGGCCCGGGTACTTC
TRBJ2-7,14,TRBV6-5,-,TRBD1,CASSYSTGYYEQYF,TGTGCCAGCAGTTACTCGACAGGGTACTACGAGCAGTACTTC
TRBJ1-1,14,TRBV3-1/TRBV3-2,-,-,CASSHPPRQAEAFF,TGTGCCAGCAGCCATCCCCCTCGACAGGCTGAAGCTTTCTTT